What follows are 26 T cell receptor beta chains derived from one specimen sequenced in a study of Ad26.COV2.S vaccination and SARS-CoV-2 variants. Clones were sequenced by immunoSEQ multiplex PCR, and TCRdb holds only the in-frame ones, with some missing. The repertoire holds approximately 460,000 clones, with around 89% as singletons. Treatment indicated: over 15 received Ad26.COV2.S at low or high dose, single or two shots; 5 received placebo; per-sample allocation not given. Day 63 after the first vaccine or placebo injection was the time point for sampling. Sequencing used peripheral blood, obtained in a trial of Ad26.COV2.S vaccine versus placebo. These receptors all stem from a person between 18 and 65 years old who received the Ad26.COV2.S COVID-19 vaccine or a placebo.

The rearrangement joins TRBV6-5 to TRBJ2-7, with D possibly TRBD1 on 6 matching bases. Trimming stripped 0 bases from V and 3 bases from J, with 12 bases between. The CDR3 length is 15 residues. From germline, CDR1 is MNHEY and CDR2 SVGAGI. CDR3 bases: TGTGCCAGCAGTTACTCGGGGGCAGCCTTCTACGAGCAGTACTTC. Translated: CASSYSGAAFYEQYF.

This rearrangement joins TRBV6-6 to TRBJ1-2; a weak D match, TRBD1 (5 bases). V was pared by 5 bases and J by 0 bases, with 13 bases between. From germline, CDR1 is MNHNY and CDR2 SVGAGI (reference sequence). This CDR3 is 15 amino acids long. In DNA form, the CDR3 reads TGTGCCAGCAGTGCCCAGGGAAACCCTAACTATGGCTACACCTTC. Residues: CASSAQGNPNYGYTF.

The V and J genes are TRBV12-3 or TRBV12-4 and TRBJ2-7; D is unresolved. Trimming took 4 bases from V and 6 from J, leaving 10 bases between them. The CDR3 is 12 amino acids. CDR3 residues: CASSYRRSEQYF. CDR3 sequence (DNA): TGTGCCAGCAGTTACCGCCGGTCCGAGCAGTACTTC.

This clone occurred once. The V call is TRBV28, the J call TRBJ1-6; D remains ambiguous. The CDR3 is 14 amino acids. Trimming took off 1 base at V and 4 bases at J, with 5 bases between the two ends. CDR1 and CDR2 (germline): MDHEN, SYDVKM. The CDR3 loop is CASSLLRYNSPLHF. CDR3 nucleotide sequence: TGTGCCAGCAGTTTATTACGTTATAATTCACCCCTCCACTTT.

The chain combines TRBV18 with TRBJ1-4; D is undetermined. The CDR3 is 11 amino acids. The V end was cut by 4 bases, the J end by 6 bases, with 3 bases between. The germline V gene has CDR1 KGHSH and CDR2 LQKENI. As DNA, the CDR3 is TGTGCCAGCTCACGAGATGAAAAACTGTTTTTT. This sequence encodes CASSRDEKLFF.

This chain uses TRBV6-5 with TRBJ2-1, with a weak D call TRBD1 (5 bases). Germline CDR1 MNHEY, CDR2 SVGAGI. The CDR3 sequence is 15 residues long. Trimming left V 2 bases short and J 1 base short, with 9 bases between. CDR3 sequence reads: CASSYLQGSYNEQFF. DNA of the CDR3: TGTGCCAGCAGTTACCTCCAGGGTTCCTACAATGAGCAGTTCTTC.

The CDR3 nucleotides read TGTGCCAGCAGCTTAGGGACAGATAACTATGGCTACACCTTC. Translated: CASSLGTDNYGYTF. J is TRBJ1-2 and V is TRBV11-2; maybe TRBD1 (6 bases). In germline, CDR1 is SGHAT, CDR2 FQNNGV. The CDR3 is 14 residues long. V gave up 1 base and J gave up 1 base, with 7 bases separating them.

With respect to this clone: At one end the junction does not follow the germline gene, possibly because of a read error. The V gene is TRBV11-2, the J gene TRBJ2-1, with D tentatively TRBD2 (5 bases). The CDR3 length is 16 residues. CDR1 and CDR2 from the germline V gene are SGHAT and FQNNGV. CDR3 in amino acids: CASSLAGIGVYSEQFF. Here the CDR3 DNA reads TGTGCCAGCAGCTTAGCGGGGATCGGGGTCTACAGTGAGCAGTTCTTC.

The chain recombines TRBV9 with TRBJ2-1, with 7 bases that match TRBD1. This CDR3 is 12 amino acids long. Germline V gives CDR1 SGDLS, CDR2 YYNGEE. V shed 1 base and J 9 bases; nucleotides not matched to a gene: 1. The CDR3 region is CASSVQGVEQFF. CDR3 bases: TGTGCCAGCAGCGTACAGGGGGTTGAGCAGTTCTTC.

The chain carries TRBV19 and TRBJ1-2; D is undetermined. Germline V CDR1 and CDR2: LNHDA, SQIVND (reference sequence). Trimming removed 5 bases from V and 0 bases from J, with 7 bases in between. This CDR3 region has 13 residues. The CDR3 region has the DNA TGTGCCAGTAGTCGGGAAGCTAACTATGGCTACACCTTC. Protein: CASSREANYGYTF.

This CDR3 reads CASSPRTSGSGDEQFF. DNA for the CDR3: TGTGCCAGCTCTCCGAGGACTAGCGGGAGTGGCGATGAGCAGTTCTTC. The chain has TRBV18 and TRBJ2-1; TRBD2 agrees at 13 bases. J gave up 8 bases and V 6 bases, and 10 bases lay outside the gene matches. The CDR3 covers 16 residues. Germline V CDR1 and CDR2: KGHSH, LQKENI.

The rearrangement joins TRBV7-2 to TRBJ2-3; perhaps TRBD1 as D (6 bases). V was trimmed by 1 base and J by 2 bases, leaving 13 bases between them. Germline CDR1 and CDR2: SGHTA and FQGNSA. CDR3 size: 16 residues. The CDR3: CASSLGGRGLTDTQYF. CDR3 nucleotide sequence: TGTGCCAGCAGCTTAGGGGGGCGCGGACTCACAGATACGCAGTATTTT.

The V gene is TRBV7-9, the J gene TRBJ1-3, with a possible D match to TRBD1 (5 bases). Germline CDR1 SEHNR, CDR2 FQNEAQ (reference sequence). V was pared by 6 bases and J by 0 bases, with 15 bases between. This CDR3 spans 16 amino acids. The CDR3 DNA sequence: TGTGCCAGCAGTCCCCCAGGGCCCCGCTCTGGAAACACCATATATTTT. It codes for CASSPPGPRSGNTIYF.

The CDR3 sequence: CASSQTSGMFHEQFF. DNA of the CDR3: TGTGCCAGCAGCCAGACTAGCGGGATGTTCCATGAGCAGTTCTTC. V usage is TRBV28 and J usage is TRBJ2-1; 11 positions match TRBD2. This CDR3 is built from 15 residues. Trimming removed 6 bases from V and 8 bases from J; junction bases left unmatched: 9. CDR1 and CDR2 from the germline V gene are MDHEN and SYDVKM.

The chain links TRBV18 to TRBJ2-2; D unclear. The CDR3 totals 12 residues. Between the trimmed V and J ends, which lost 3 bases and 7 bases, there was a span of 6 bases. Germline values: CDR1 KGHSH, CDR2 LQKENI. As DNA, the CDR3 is TGTGCCAGCTCACCCCTTGACGGGGAGCTGTTTTTT. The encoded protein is CASSPLDGELFF.

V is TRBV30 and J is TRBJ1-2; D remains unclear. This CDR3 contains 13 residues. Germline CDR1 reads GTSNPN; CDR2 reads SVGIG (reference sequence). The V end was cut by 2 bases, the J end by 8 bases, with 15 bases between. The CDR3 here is CAWSPRTPRGYTF. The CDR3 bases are TGTGCCTGGAGTCCCCGGACTCCGAGGGGCTACACCTTC.

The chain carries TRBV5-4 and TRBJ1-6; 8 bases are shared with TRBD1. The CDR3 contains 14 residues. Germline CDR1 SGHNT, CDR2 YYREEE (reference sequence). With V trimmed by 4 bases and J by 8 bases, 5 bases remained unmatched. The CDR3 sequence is CASSRQGNYSPLHF. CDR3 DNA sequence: TGTGCCAGCAGCCGACAGGGGAATTATTCACCCCTCCACTTT.

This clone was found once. As DNA, the CDR3 is TGTGCCAGCAGCTTAGTTACTAGCGACTCCTACGAGCAGTACTTC. This encodes CASSLVTSDSYEQYF. The rearrangement links TRBV7-8 to TRBJ2-7; 7 bases are a match to TRBD2. The CDR3 extends over 15 amino acids. After removal of 1 base from V and 0 bases from J, the junction contained 3 bases not matched to a gene. Germline CDR1 reads SGHVS; CDR2 reads FQNEAQ.

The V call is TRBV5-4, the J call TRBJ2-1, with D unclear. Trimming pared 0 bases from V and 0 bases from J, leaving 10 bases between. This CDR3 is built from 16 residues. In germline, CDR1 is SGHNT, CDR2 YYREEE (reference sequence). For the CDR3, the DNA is TGTGCCAGCAGCTTGGACCTCCGCGGCTCCTACAATGAGCAGTTCTTC. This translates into CASSLDLRGSYNEQFF.

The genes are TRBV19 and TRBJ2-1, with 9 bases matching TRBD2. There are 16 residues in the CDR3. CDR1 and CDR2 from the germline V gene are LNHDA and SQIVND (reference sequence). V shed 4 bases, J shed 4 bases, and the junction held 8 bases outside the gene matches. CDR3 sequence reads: CASSTLSGGPYNEQFF. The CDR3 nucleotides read TGTGCCAGTAGTACCCTTAGCGGGGGACCATACAATGAGCAGTTCTTC.

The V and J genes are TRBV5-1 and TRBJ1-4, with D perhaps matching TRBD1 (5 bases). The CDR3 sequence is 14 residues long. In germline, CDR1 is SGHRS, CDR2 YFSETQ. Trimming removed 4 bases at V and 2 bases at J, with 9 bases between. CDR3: CASSGGRTNEKLFF. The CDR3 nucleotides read TGCGCCAGCAGCGGGGGTCGGACTAATGAAAAACTGTTTTTT.

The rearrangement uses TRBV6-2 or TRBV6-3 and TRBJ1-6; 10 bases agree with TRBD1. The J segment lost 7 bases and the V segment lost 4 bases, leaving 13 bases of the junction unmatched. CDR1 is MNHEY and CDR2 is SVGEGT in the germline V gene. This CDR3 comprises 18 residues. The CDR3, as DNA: TGTGCCAGCAGTTCTACCCGCCCCGGGACAGGGGTGAATTCACCCCTCCACTTT. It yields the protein CASSSTRPGTGVNSPLHF.

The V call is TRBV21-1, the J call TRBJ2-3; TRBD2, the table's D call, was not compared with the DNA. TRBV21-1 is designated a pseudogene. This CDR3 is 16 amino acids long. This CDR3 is CASSKVRLVGTDTQYF. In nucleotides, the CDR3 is TGTGCCAGCAGCAAAGTCCGGCTAGTCGGCACAGATACGCAGTATTTT.

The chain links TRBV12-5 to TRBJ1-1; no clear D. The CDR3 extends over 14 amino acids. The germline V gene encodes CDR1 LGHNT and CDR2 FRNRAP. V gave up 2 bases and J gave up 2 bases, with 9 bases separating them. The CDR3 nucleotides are TGTGCTAGTGGTTTGCTCGGCCTTAACACTGAAGCTTTCTTT. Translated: CASGLLGLNTEAFF.

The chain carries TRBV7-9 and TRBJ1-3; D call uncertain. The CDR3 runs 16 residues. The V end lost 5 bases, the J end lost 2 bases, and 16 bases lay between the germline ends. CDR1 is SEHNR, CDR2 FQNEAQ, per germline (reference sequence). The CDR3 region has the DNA TGTGCCAGCAGCCCCGGTGGGCTAAGGGCTGGAAACACCATATATTTT. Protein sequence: CASSPGGLRAGNTIYF.

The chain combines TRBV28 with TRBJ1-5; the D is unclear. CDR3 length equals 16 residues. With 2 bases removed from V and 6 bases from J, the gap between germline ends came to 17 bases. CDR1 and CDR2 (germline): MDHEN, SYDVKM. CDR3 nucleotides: TGTGCCAGCAGTTTAGGTGGAATATCCGGAGGTCAGCCCCAGCATTTT. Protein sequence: CASSLGGISGGQPQHF. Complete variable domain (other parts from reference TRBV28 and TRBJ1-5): DVKVTQSSRYLVKRTGEKVFLECVQDMDHENMFWYRQDPGLGLRLIYFSYDVKMKEKGDIPEGYSVSREKKERFSLILESASTNQTSMYLCASSLGGISGGQPQHFGDGTRLSIL.